The entry below describes one TCR beta chain. Antigen: not known. Use of 60 Vbeta and 13 Jbeta primers characterized the PCR. The assay was immunoSEQ multiplex PCR, and TCRdb's table has in-frame clones only and misses some. The table includes some 130,000 clones, roughly 70% detected once. These data originate in a study of cytomegalovirus exposure and HLA in healthy donors. Study overall: Among the 398 donors who were genotyped, 81% fell in the genetic ancestry cluster that is associated with self-reported Caucasian donors. Study-wide points: The classifier was said to identify cytomegalovirus status with high specificity and sensitivity. Previously analyzed data showed that most TCR beta V segments were productive at a frequency of about 87% or about 30%.

The CDR3 totals 15 residues. V was pared by 2 bases and J by 2 bases, with 13 bases between. Germline V gene data show CDR1 as SGDLS and CDR2 as YYNGEE. Sequenced sample: PBMCs. V usage is TRBV9 and J usage is TRBJ2-5; maybe TRBD2 (7 bases). The origin of this receptor is a man aged 35 to 55 in good health and CMV-seronegative. CDR3 region: CASSVIGGPQETQYF. As DNA, the CDR3 is TGTGCCAGCAGCGTTATCGGGGGGCCACAAGAGACCCAGTACTTC.